A single sample is the source of the 27 T cell receptor beta chains below, sequenced in a study of blood T cell repertoires in COVID-19. The table came from immunoSEQ multiplex PCR; TCRdb's copy has only in-frame clones and leaves some out. The sample includes some 60,000 clones, 90% of them seen just once. The sequencing input was peripheral blood. The receptors derive from a man in his forties with acute or convalescent COVID-19.

The chain combines TRBV19 with TRBJ2-1; TRBD2 matches at 14 bases. The CDR3 consists of 16 residues. Germline V gives CDR1 LNHDA, CDR2 SQIVND (reference sequence). J was trimmed by 5 bases and V by 5 bases; bases with no gene match: 5. In DNA form, the CDR3 reads TGTGCCAGTAGTTCCCGACTAGCGGGAGGGAACAATGAGCAGTTCTTC. Protein sequence: CASSSRLAGGNNEQFF.

This clone was seen once. The chain links TRBV7-9 to TRBJ1-1, with D perhaps TRBD1 (5 bases). Germline CDR1 is SEHNR and CDR2 is FQNEAQ (reference sequence). The CDR3 extends over 16 amino acids. The V and J ends lost 5 bases and 6 bases respectively, with 22 bases between them. CDR3 residues: CASSRIGQGGWPEAFF. The CDR3 region has the DNA TGTGCCAGCAGCCGGATTGGGCAGGGTGGTTGGCCTGAAGCTTTCTTT.

The V call is TRBV5-1, the J call TRBJ1-1; TRBD1 agrees at 9 bases. The CDR3 spans 19 residues. The germline gives CDR1 SGHRS, CDR2 YFSETQ. With 1 base clipped from V and 3 bases from J, the junction kept 16 bases outside the gene matches. In DNA form, the CDR3 reads TGCGCCAGCAGCTTGTGGCGGCGGACAGGGGAGGGCGGGGACACTGAAGCTTTCTTT. This gives the protein CASSLWRRTGEGGDTEAFF.

V usage is TRBV10-3 and J usage is TRBJ2-7; 11 positions match TRBD2. V gave up 6 bases and J gave up 5 bases; unmatched junction bases: 3. CDR3 length: 13 amino acids. Germline V CDR1 and CDR2: ENHRY, SYGVKD. CDR3 loop: CAISGTSGNEQYF. CDR3 nucleotide sequence: TGTGCCATCAGCGGGACTAGCGGTAACGAGCAGTACTTC.

The rearrangement joins TRBV10-3 to TRBJ1-5; TRBD1 matches at 8 bases. Unmatched junction bases numbered 4, after V lost 3 bases and J lost 0 bases. The CDR3 contains 16 residues. Germline V lookup: CDR1 ENHRY, CDR2 SYGVKD. This chain's CDR3 is CAISEQGEGSNQPQHF. In DNA form, the CDR3 reads TGTGCCATCAGTGAACAGGGGGAGGGTAGCAATCAGCCCCAGCATTTT.

The rearrangement joins TRBV6-5 to TRBJ1-1; perhaps TRBD1 as D (6 bases). The V gene's germline CDR1 is MNHEY and CDR2 SVGAGI. This CDR3 is built from 13 residues. Trimming cost V 6 bases and J 2 bases, with 10 bases left between them. CDR3 nucleotide sequence: TGTGCCAGCAGCAACAGGGTAAACACTGAAGCTTTCTTT. Its protein product is CASSNRVNTEAFF.

This clone was counted only a few times. The J gene is TRBJ1-2, the V gene TRBV19; D is perhaps TRBD1 (5 bases). Germline CDR1 and CDR2: LNHDA and SQIVND (reference sequence). This CDR3 contains 10 residues. CDR3 coding DNA: TGTGGGGGGGGTAACTATGGCTACACCTTC. Translated, it gives CGGGNYGYTF.

The chain combines TRBV7-2 with TRBJ2-1, with D perhaps TRBD2 (6 bases). The CDR3 extends over 15 amino acids. Germline-derived CDR1 and CDR2 are SGHTA and FQGNSA. Trimming cost V 5 bases and J 7 bases, with 18 bases left between them. This chain's CDR3 is CASSPPGRKRNEQFF. CDR3 coding DNA: TGTGCCAGCAGCCCCCCGGGGAGGAAGCGGAATGAGCAGTTCTTC.

The chain employs TRBV11-2 and TRBJ2-1, with D tentatively TRBD2 (6 bases). Germline V gene lookup returns CDR1 SGHAT and CDR2 FQNNGV. The CDR3 runs 19 residues. Trimming cost V 1 base and J 0 bases, with 19 bases left between them. The CDR3 reads CASSLVRGISLRSYNEQFF. The CDR3 nucleotides read TGTGCCAGCAGCTTAGTCCGGGGGATCTCACTACGCTCCTACAATGAGCAGTTCTTC.

CDR3 sequence (DNA): TGTGCCAGCAGCTATTCCCTCACCAGCTCTGGAAACACCATATATTTT. Its protein is CASSYSLTSSGNTIYF. The chain recombines TRBV11-2 with TRBJ1-3, with no clear D. The CDR3 has 16 residues. Trimming cost V 4 bases and J 0 bases, with 13 bases left between them. Germline CDR1 is SGHAT and CDR2 is FQNNGV. Complete variable domain (other parts from reference TRBV11-2 and TRBJ1-3): EAGVAQSPRYKIIEKRQSVAFWCNPISGHATLYWYQQILGQGPKLLIQFQNNGVVDDSQLPKDRFSAERLKGVDSTLKIQPAKLEDSAVYLCASSYSLTSSGNTIYFGEGSWLTVV.

The J gene is TRBJ1-1, the V gene TRBV10-1; D is undetermined. Germline CDR1 reads WNHNN; CDR2 reads SYGVQD (reference sequence). The V end was cut by 2 bases, the J end by 4 bases, with 5 bases between. CDR3 length: 12 residues. In DNA, the CDR3 is TGCGCCAGCAGTGAGGCGGGCACTGAAGCTTTCTTT. Its protein is CASSEAGTEAFF.

V gene TRBV2 combines with J gene TRBJ1-6; D is unresolved. There are 15 residues in the CDR3. The V gene's germline CDR1 is SNHLY and CDR2 FYNNEI. Trimming removed 4 bases from V and 5 bases from J, with 12 bases in between. The CDR3 nucleotides are TGTGCCAGCAGTGCCGGAGAGCGGAATAATTCACCCCTCCACTTT. As protein: CASSAGERNNSPLHF.

V usage is TRBV14 and J usage is TRBJ1-2, with TRBD1 matching over 9 bases. The CDR3 has 15 residues. The trim removed 5 bases at V and 7 bases at J, leaving 11 bases unmatched. Germline V gene lookup returns CDR1 SGHDN and CDR2 FVKESK. The CDR3 nucleotides are TGTGCCAGCAGCATTGGACAGGGGCCAGCTACTGGCTACACCTTC. It is translated as CASSIGQGPATGYTF.

This clone was found once. The chain recombines TRBV7-9 with TRBJ2-1, with a weak D call TRBD1 (6 bases). V was pared by 6 bases and J by 0 bases, with 21 bases between. Germline values: CDR1 SEHNR, CDR2 FQNEAQ (reference sequence). This CDR3 is built from 18 residues. The CDR3 sequence is CASSNRPRDTSSYNEQFF. In DNA, the CDR3 is TGTGCCAGCAGTAATAGACCCCGGGACACGAGCTCCTACAATGAGCAGTTCTTC.

The chain is built from TRBV7-9 and TRBJ2-6, with a weak D call TRBD1 (5 bases). The CDR3 runs to 15 residues. V was shortened by 5 bases and J by 0 bases, with 8 bases between the two germline ends. Germline CDR1 and CDR2: SEHNR and FQNEAQ (reference sequence). The CDR3 region is CASSTTDSGANVLTF. For the CDR3, the DNA is TGTGCCAGCAGCACGACAGACTCTGGGGCCAACGTCCTGACTTTC.

The chain is built from TRBV7-8 and TRBJ2-5; 8 bases map to TRBD1. The CDR3 covers 16 residues. The junction had 10 bases not matched to a gene; V was cut back by 5 bases and J by 2 bases. CDR1 and CDR2 from the germline V gene are SGHVS and FQNEAQ. The CDR3 loop reads CASSAGGQEIQETQYF. The CDR3 region has the DNA TGTGCCAGCAGCGCAGGGGGACAGGAGATTCAAGAGACCCAGTACTTC.

DNA of the CDR3: TGTGCCAGCAGCTTGGCCTATATAGCGTCAAGCTCCTACAATGAGCAGTTCTTC. Its translation: CASSLAYIASSSYNEQFF. This rearrangement joins TRBV5-4 to TRBJ2-1; TRBD2 might be the D (5 bases). The CDR3 is 18 amino acids. V lost 0 bases to trimming and J lost 0 bases, with 16 bases between them. CDR1 is SGHNT and CDR2 is YYREEE in the germline V gene (reference sequence).

This chain uses TRBV11-2 with TRBJ2-5; D is ambiguous. The CDR3 runs to 13 residues. V lost 1 base, J lost 5 bases, and 8 bases lay in between. Germline CDR1 and CDR2: SGHAT and FQNNGV. Here the CDR3 reads CASSLGGAETQYF. The CDR3, as DNA: TGTGCCAGCAGCTTAGGAGGAGCGGAGACCCAGTACTTC.

The chain joins TRBV28 to TRBJ2-7; no clear D gene. CDR3 length: 13 amino acids. The germline V gene encodes CDR1 MDHEN and CDR2 SYDVKM. V gave up 3 bases and J gave up 2 bases, with 8 bases separating them. CDR3 amino acids: CASSLRNPYEQYF. DNA of the CDR3: TGTGCCAGCAGTTTGCGGAATCCCTACGAGCAGTACTTC. Variable domain in full (rest from reference TRBV28 and TRBJ2-7): DVKVTQSSRYLVKRTGEKVFLECVQDMDHENMFWYRQDPGLGLRLIYFSYDVKMKEKGDIPEGYSVSREKKERFSLILESASTNQTSMYLCASSLRNPYEQYFGPGTRLTVT.

V gene TRBV29-1 combines with J gene TRBJ2-3, with a possible D match to TRBD1 (6 bases). The ends were cut back, 4 bases at V and 6 bases at J, with 14 bases in the middle. This CDR3 is built from 13 residues. From germline, CDR1 is SQVTM and CDR2 ANQGSEA. The CDR3 DNA reads as TGCAGCGTTGGGTCAGGGGCAAAGGATACGCAGTATTTT. It specifies CSVGSGAKDTQYF.

CDR3 residues: CASSLGRGSTNEKLFF. DNA of the CDR3: TGTGCCAGCAGCTTAGGGAGGGGTTCAACTAATGAAAAACTGTTTTTT. The chain combines TRBV11-2 with TRBJ1-4; tentatively, D is TRBD1 (5 bases). This CDR3 region has 16 residues. The germline CDR1 and CDR2 sequences are SGHAT and FQNNGV. Trimming pared 1 base from V and 0 bases from J, leaving 9 bases between.

This sequence joins TRBV9 and TRBJ2-1; 8 bases match TRBD2. Looked up from germline, CDR1 is SGDLS and CDR2 is YYNGEE. The J segment lost 4 bases and the V segment lost 4 bases, leaving 7 bases of the junction unmatched. This CDR3 is built from 15 residues. This chain's CDR3 is CASSSRGLVYNEQFF. CDR3 nucleotides: TGTGCCAGCAGCAGCCGGGGACTAGTATACAATGAGCAGTTCTTC.

The chain couples TRBV5-5 to TRBJ2-2; a weak D match, TRBD2 (5 bases). Germline assignment: CDR1 SGHKS and CDR2 YYEKEE (reference sequence). The CDR3 has 15 amino acids. With 2 bases removed from V and 7 bases from J, the gap between germline ends came to 15 bases. CDR3 bases: TGTGCCAGCAGCTTAAGGGCGACCGAGGGCGGGGAGCTGTTTTTT. Translated: CASSLRATEGGELFF. Based on the CDR3 plus reference TRBV5-5 and TRBJ2-2, the full variable domain is DAGVTQSPTHLIKTRGQQVTLRCSPISGHKSVSWYQQVLGQGPQFIFQYYEKEERGRGNFPDRFSARQFPNYSSELNVNALLLGDSALYLCASSLRATEGGELFFGEGSRLTVL.

This sequence joins TRBV18 and TRBJ1-2; D is uncertain. Germline CDR1 and CDR2: KGHSH and LQKENI. The CDR3 loop spans 13 amino acids. Deletions cut 3 bases from V and 2 bases from J, with 7 bases between. CDR3 nucleotides: TGTGCCAGCTCACCTACCGAGAACTATGGCTACACCTTC. This gives the protein CASSPTENYGYTF.

This rearrangement joins TRBV19 to TRBJ1-2; D is possibly TRBD1 (5 bases). CDR1 is LNHDA, CDR2 SQIVND, per germline (reference sequence). The V end lost 6 bases, the J end lost 8 bases, and 16 bases lay between the germline ends. The CDR3 covers 13 residues. DNA of the CDR3: TGTGCCAGTAGACCAGGGCCGGGAGGGGGCTACACCTTC. This translates into CASRPGPGGGYTF.

The rearrangement links TRBV12-2 to TRBJ1-6; TRBD1, the D gene given by the table, was not confirmed from the DNA. TRBV12-2 counts as a pseudogene. The CDR3 runs 18 residues. The CDR3 loop is CASRLGSSRWLDNSPLHF. CDR3 bases: TGTGCAAGTCGCTTAGGTTCATCCCGCTGGCTCGATAATTCACCCCTCCACTTT.

The V and J genes are TRBV7-2 and TRBJ2-7, with TRBD2 identical over 8 bases. This CDR3 comprises 15 residues. CDR1 and CDR2 from the germline V gene are SGHTA and FQGNSA. V lost 5 bases and J lost 3; bases outside the gene matches: 9. CDR3 nucleotides: TGTGCCAGCAGCGCATTTAGCGGGATCAGCTACGAGCAGTACTTC. Translation gives CASSAFSGISYEQYF.